The 5 T cell receptor beta chains below come from one sample, sequenced in a study of T-cell reconstitution after alpha-beta-depleted transplantation in children. This sample's TCRbeta library carried unique molecular identifier barcodes. TCRdb redid the calling of the PCR reads with MiXCR, one entry per CDR3 protein. The sample shows 95,000 to 150,000 distinct CDR3 sequences, about 23% of them seen only once. The sample here was PBMCs, mostly from graft donor cells, taken 180 days after TCRalphabeta/CD19-depleted stem cell transplant. These receptors were collected from a male patient under 10 years old who had a stem cell transplant for chronic granulomatous disease, so the T cells may come from the graft donor.

This clonotype was counted ten times or more. The chain has TRBV9 and TRBJ2-1; 12 bases fit TRBD2. Trimming cost V 4 bases and J 6 bases; bases outside gene matches: 5. Germline CDR1 reads SGDLS; CDR2 reads YYNGEE. The CDR3 runs to 15 residues. In nucleotides, the CDR3 is TGTGCCAGCAGCCCTCTAGCGGGGGGGCCCAATGAGCAGTTCTTC. This encodes CASSPLAGGPNEQFF.

This clonotype was detected ten times or more. A junction boundary mismatches the germline segment, possibly from a read error. CDR3: CASSLARPTNTEAFF. CDR3 coding DNA: TGTGCCAGCAGCCTAGCTAGGCCGACGAACACTGAAGCTTTCTTT. The V gene is TRBV7-9, the J gene TRBJ1-1, with no clear D. The CDR3 is made up of 15 amino acids. The germline V gene has CDR1 SEHNR and CDR2 FQNEAQ (reference sequence).

This clonotype has at least ten counts. The chain joins TRBV5-1 to TRBJ2-5; 7 bases match TRBD1. The germline CDR1 and CDR2 sequences are SGHRS and YFSETQ. CDR3 length equals 14 residues. Trimming took 3 bases from V and 2 from J; bases not matched to a gene: 4. CDR3 in amino acids: CASSSGQEQETQYF. For the CDR3, the DNA is TGCGCCAGCAGCTCCGGACAGGAACAAGAGACCCAGTACTTC.

This clonotype was observed a few times. V is TRBV12-3 or TRBV12-4 and J is TRBJ1-6, with D hard to call. CDR3 length: 13 residues. Trimming removed 2 bases from V and 8 bases from J, with 7 bases in between. CDR3 bases: TGTGCCAGCAGTTTACGGGTACATTCACCCCTCCACTTT. It is translated as CASSLRVHSPLHF.

The table lists this clonotype with many counts. This rearrangement joins TRBV5-1 to TRBJ2-4; 9 positions match TRBD1. Germline values: CDR1 SGHRS, CDR2 YFSETQ. Losses at the gene ends were 7 bases for V and 8 bases for J; bases not matched to a gene: 10. The CDR3 covers 14 residues. CDR3 amino acids: CASGSGQGIHIQYF. CDR3 nucleotide sequence: TGCGCCAGCGGATCGGGACAGGGCATACACATTCAGTACTTC.